This entry describes one TCR beta chain. There is no known antigen for this receptor. No qualities accompany the bases; no much larger clone lies one base away. Genomic DNA was extracted from sorted cells for sequencing of the TCRbeta CDR3 region. The immunoSEQ Assay was used to sequence the TCRbeta CDR3 regions. TCRdb holds this immuneACCESS table with in-frame rearrangements only. Some clones are missing; in checked studies, unresolved V genes explain under half, and the rest has no known cause. Within this sample are about 48,000 clones, with about 88% of them counted one time only. 0.95% to 1.3% of the sample goes to the ten largest clones. The record originates from a study of OX40 agonist ivuxolimab in advanced cancers. General notes on the study: Ivuxolimab was an agonistic, fully human IgG2 monoclonal antibody directed against OX40 (CD134), a costimulatory receptor. Intravenous ivuxolimab was administered to patients every 2 weeks at six dose levels: 0.01, 0.1, 0.3, 1.5, 3 and 10 mg/kg. Among the roughly 50 dose-escalation patients, around 20 had hepatocellular carcinoma, about 15 melanoma, 9 renal cell carcinoma and 9 head and neck cancer. In the dose-escalation cohort, around four fifths of patients were male, and the mean age was about 55 years, with a range of 23 to 79. Prior anti-PD-1, anti-PD-L1 or anti-CTLA-4 therapy was permitted, and 35% to 40% of dose-escalation patients had received checkpoint inhibitors. Partial responses occurred in three dose-escalation patients: two with cutaneous melanoma and one with hepatocellular carcinoma. Peripheral TCRbeta sequencing was intended to test whether TCR sequence diversity was altered and clonal T-cell expansion was caused by ivuxolimab. The paper covers the monotherapy dose-escalation part of the phase I ivuxolimab trial, which included N = 52 patients. Beyond this particular receptor, the publication reports: Clonal expansion of both CD4+ and CD8+ blood T cells was observed from baseline to week 6 at doses 0.1 to 3.0 mg/kg. Low levels of normalized T-cell clonal expansion were also seen in some patients who did not respond. After ivuxolimab, CD8+ T cells had more expanded clones than CD4+ T cells on average. Which antigens the clonally expanded peripheral T cells were specific for was not determined. In the 0.1-3.0 mg/kg groups, partial responders had among the lowest normalized peripheral clonal expansion, particularly in CD8+ T cells.

There are 14 amino acids in the CDR3, from cysteine to phenylalanine inclusive. CDR3 DNA is the only sequence kept; it has 42 bases, read in frame from the first base. CDR1 and CDR2, per the germline V gene (reference sequence), are SGHKS and YYEKEE. V gives up 3 bases and J gives up 12 bases, and the segment between their germline ends measures 16 bases. Patients with autoimmune disease history or receiving systemic immunosuppression were excluded from the trial. In every dose cohort, peripheral blood was drawn for TCR sequencing at baseline, cycle 4 day 1, and cycle 7 day 1. Samples came from an open-label, multicenter, first-in-human phase I dose-escalation trial of ivuxolimab. Adults with locally advanced or metastatic head and neck squamous cell, hepatocellular, melanoma or renal cell carcinoma were enrolled in the trial. CD4+ and CD8+ T cells were sorted separately from peripheral blood before TCR sequencing.

The source material was CD4+ or CD8+ T cells sorted from blood, sampled in a trial of the OX40 agonist ivuxolimab. The chain joins TRBV5-5 to TRBJ1-6, and TRBD1 may be the D gene, going by 5 matching bases. This receptor was obtained from an adult with an advanced solid tumor such as melanoma, head and neck, liver or kidney cancer. The base sequence is TGTGCCAGCAGCTCCGATACAGGAACCAGACCCCTCCACTTT. Its coded protein is CASSSDTGTRPLHF.